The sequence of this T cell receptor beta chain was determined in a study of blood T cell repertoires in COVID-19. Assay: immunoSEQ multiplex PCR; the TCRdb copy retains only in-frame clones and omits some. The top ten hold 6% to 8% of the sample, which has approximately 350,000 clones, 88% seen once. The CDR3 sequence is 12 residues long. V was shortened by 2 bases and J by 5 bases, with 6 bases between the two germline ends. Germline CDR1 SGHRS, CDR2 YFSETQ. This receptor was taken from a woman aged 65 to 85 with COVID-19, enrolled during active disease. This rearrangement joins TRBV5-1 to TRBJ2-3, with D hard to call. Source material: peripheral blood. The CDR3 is CASSFLGDTQYF. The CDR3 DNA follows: TGCGCCAGCAGCTTCCTAGGAGATACGCAGTATTTT.